The next 2 T cell receptor beta chains were all read from a single sample in a study of T cell repertoires in cytomegalovirus infection. Which antigens these TCRs recognize remains unknown. In TCRdb, the reads were re-called with MiXCR into one record per CDR3 protein. The data hold about 890,000 distinct CDR3 sequences, with about 33% observed a single time. This sample comprised cultured CD8+ T cells from PBMCs, obtained from culture after CMV antigen stimulation. The receptors were sampled from a human donor in good health (CMV status not recorded). Some clones in this sample may be carry-over from other donors' samples.

This clonotype showed up just a few times. The chain carries TRBV19 and TRBJ1-1, with a possible D match to TRBD1 (6 bases). This CDR3 has 13 residues. Trimming pared 6 bases from V and 5 bases from J, leaving 13 bases between. Germline CDR1 LNHDA, CDR2 SQIVND (reference sequence). In DNA form, the CDR3 reads TGTGCCAGTAGACGCACAGGGACTACTGAAGCTTTCTTT. Translated, it gives CASRRTGTTEAFF.

The sample holds a few counts of this clonotype. The gene calls are TRBV7-2 and TRBJ2-3; 9 bases are shared with TRBD1. The V and J ends lost 5 bases and 0 bases, in that order; junction bases with no gene match: 6. Germline V gene lookup returns CDR1 SGHTA and CDR2 FQGNSA. The CDR3 extends over 16 amino acids. The CDR3 loop reads CASSDPGQGSTDTQYF. The CDR3, as DNA: TGTGCCAGCAGCGATCCGGGACAGGGAAGCACAGATACGCAGTATTTT. Looking up the rest from reference TRBV7-2 and TRBJ2-3 gives the full variable domain: GAGVSQSPSNKVTEKGKDVELRCDPISGHTALYWYRQSLGQGLEFLIYFQGNSAPDKSGLPSDRFSAERTGGSVSTLTIQRTQQEDSAVYLCASSDPGQGSTDTQYFGPGTRLTVL.